The source of this TCR beta chain is a study of T-cell memory formation after mild COVID-19. Using constant-segment primers, 5'RACE produced TCR alpha and TCR beta cDNA libraries carrying sample barcodes and UMIs. TCRdb processed the 5' RACE reads anew with MiXCR; each CDR3 protein has one entry. The sample has more than 150,000 distinct CDR3 sequences, approximately 17% seen once. V gave up 3 bases and J gave up 4 bases, with 12 bases separating them. The germline gives CDR1 MNHNS, CDR2 SASEGT. The CDR3 totals 14 residues. The clonotype comes from a man younger than 35 who had mild COVID-19 (a few samples of this study predate the infection). Cell type and time point are not known. The sequenced sample consisted of PBMCs or a T cell subset sorted from them (not recorded which). This chain links TRBV6-1 with TRBJ1-2; D call uncertain. The CDR3 sequence: CASSEGARFYGYTF. The CDR3 coding sequence is TGTGCCAGCAGTGAGGGCGCTCGCTTCTATGGCTACACCTTC.